This T cell receptor (beta chain) is drawn from a study of cytomegalovirus exposure and HLA in healthy donors. Whole-study findings and limits: As was reported, the classifier diagnosed cytomegalovirus status with high specificity and sensitivity.

The donors comprised healthy bone marrow donors. Points on this clone: Its specificity is unknown.

The PCR employed 60 Vbeta primers together with 13 Jbeta primers. Assay: immunoSEQ multiplex PCR; the TCRdb copy retains only in-frame clones and omits some. The data show tens of thousands of clones, with 74% seen just once and roughly 11% held by the top ten. Per germline, CDR1 SGHVS and CDR2 FQNEAQ. The V and J ends lost 5 bases and 0 bases respectively, with 8 bases between them. The CDR3 contains 14 residues. V gene TRBV7-8 combines with J gene TRBJ2-1; D is undetermined. The origin of this receptor is a human donor in good health. Sample: PBMCs. CDR3 nucleotide sequence: TGTGCCAGCAGCGGCTTAAGCTCCTACAATGAGCAGTTCTTC. Its translation: CASSGLSSYNEQFF.